This T cell receptor beta chain was profiled in a study of glioma-infiltrating T cells after dendritic cell vaccination. Study results and limitations: Survival was not directly related to TCR clonality in these patients.

J gave up 4 bases and V 6 bases, and 8 bases lay outside the gene matches. CDR3 length: 15 amino acids. Germline values: CDR1 MNHEY, CDR2 SVGAGI. Sequencing used immunoSEQ multiplex PCR; TCRdb keeps in-frame clones, though not all of them. This sample carries around 89,000 clones, just over 85% of them seen once, and the ten largest clones take 15% to 19%. About this clone itself: Its matching antigen is unknown.

The clonotype was recovered from a human donor with glioblastoma. The input for sequencing was blood, taken before dendritic cell vaccination. This chain links TRBV6-5 with TRBJ2-5; 10 bases agree with TRBD1. CDR3 bases: TGTGCCAGCAGCAAGATTAGGGACAGGGGAGAGACCCAGTACTTC. This gives the protein CASSKIRDRGETQYF.